These 14 T cell receptor beta chains were all obtained from the same sample, sequenced in a study of blood T cell repertoires in COVID-19. Here immunoSEQ multiplex PCR was the method, and the copy in TCRdb shows in-frame clones only, minus some. The profile shows fewer than 200,000 clones, 80% to 90% of them singletons. The sequenced material came from peripheral blood. The receptors stem from a woman aged 70-85 years with COVID-19, enrolled during active disease.

This clone was observed once. The V and J genes are TRBV11-3 and TRBJ2-2, with 9 bases matching TRBD2. CDR1 is SGHNT and CDR2 is YENEEA in the germline V gene. Trimming took 5 bases from V and 5 from J; bases not matched to a gene: 3. The CDR3 is made up of 14 amino acids. CDR3: CASSRTSVTGELFF. The CDR3, as DNA: TGTGCCAGCAGCCGGACTAGCGTAACCGGGGAGCTGTTTTTT. Full variable domain (missing parts from reference TRBV11-3 and TRBJ2-2): EAGVVQSPRYKIIEKKQPVAFWCNPISGHNTLYWYLQNLGQGPELLIRYENEEAVDDSQLPKDRFSAERLKGVDSTLKIQPAELGDSAVYLCASSRTSVTGELFFGEGSRLTVL.

This chain links TRBV6-5 with TRBJ1-2; D is ambiguous. Trimming stripped 2 bases from V and 5 bases from J, with 9 bases between. The CDR3 runs 13 residues. The germline CDR1 and CDR2 sequences are MNHEY and SVGAGI. In nucleotides, the CDR3 is TGTGCCAGCAGTTACGAGGGTGAATATGGCTACACCTTC. Protein sequence: CASSYEGEYGYTF.

This clone was recorded once. The genes are TRBV6-5 and TRBJ1-2; a possible D gene is TRBD1 (6 bases). The germline gives CDR1 MNHEY, CDR2 SVGAGI. V lost 5 bases and J 3 bases, leaving 13 bases between the germline ends. CDR3 length: 14 residues. CDR3 coding DNA: TGTGCCAGCAGTAACACCGGGACACACTATGGCTACACCTTC. This encodes CASSNTGTHYGYTF.

The chain uses TRBV5-4 and TRBJ2-2, with D possibly TRBD1 on 6 matching bases. Germline loops: CDR1 SGHNT, CDR2 YYREEE (reference sequence). V lost 3 bases to trimming and J lost 8 bases, with 11 bases between them. This CDR3 spans 13 amino acids. CDR3 loop: CASSSTGPGELFF. Written as DNA, the CDR3 is TGTGCCAGCAGCTCAACAGGGCCGGGGGAGCTGTTTTTT.

The V call is TRBV28, the J call TRBJ2-5, with 9 bases matching TRBD2. The germline V gene encodes CDR1 MDHEN and CDR2 SYDVKM. This CDR3 is 15 amino acids long. The J segment lost 5 bases and the V segment lost 7 bases, leaving 11 bases of the junction unmatched. The CDR3 reads CASTSTGTSMETQYF. CDR3 DNA: TGTGCCAGCACCTCGACCGGGACTAGCATGGAGACCCAGTACTTC.

The chain combines TRBV5-4 with TRBJ1-6; possibly TRBD1 for D (5 bases). Per the germline V gene, CDR1 is SGHNT and CDR2 is YYREEE (reference sequence). CDR3 length: 14 residues. The germline V and J ends were trimmed by 0 bases and 10 bases, with 11 bases remaining between them. CDR3 nucleotide sequence: TGTGCCAGCAGCTTGGGGGGACTCGGCTCACCCCTCCACTTT. Amino acids: CASSLGGLGSPLHF.

This clone is a singleton in its sample. The rearrangement uses TRBV5-6 and TRBJ2-7, with a possible D match to TRBD2 (5 bases). The germline gives CDR1 SGHDT, CDR2 YYEEEE. The CDR3 has 12 residues. V lost 4 bases to trimming and J lost 3 bases, with 8 bases between them. For the CDR3, the DNA is TGTGCCAGCAGCCCCCGGGACTACGAGCAGTACTTC. This gives the protein CASSPRDYEQYF. The full variable domain, its missing parts supplied by reference TRBV5-6 and TRBJ2-7, is DAGVTQSPTHLIKTRGQQVTLRCSPKSGHDTVSWYQQALGQGPQFIFQYYEEEERQRGNFPDRFSGHQFPNYSSELNVNALLLGDSALYLCASSPRDYEQYFGPGTRLTVT.

V usage is TRBV11-3 and J usage is TRBJ1-1; D remains unclear. Trimming left V 0 bases short and J 3 bases short, with 8 bases between. CDR1 and CDR2 (germline): SGHNT, YENEEA. This CDR3 spans 14 amino acids. The CDR3 here is CASSLESRDTEAFF. The CDR3 region has the DNA TGTGCCAGCAGCTTAGAATCTCGCGACACTGAAGCTTTCTTT.

This clone was recorded a few times. The rearrangement links TRBV7-2 to TRBJ1-2; D is ambiguous. The germline V gene encodes CDR1 SGHTA and CDR2 FQGNSA. The CDR3 totals 12 residues. The V gene lost 2 bases and the J gene lost 3 bases, with 4 bases spanning the gap. The DNA for the CDR3 is TGTGCCAGCAGCTTACGAGACTATGGCTACACCTTC. Translation gives CASSLRDYGYTF.

This sequence joins TRBV18 and TRBJ1-3, with D possibly being TRBD1 (6 bases). Trimming removed 3 bases at V and 1 base at J, with 16 bases between. The CDR3 has 17 residues. From germline, CDR1 is KGHSH and CDR2 LQKENI. The CDR3 loop reads CASSPQSGGRSGNTIYF. CDR3 bases: TGTGCCAGCTCACCCCAGAGCGGGGGCCGTTCTGGAAACACCATATATTTT.

This chain connects TRBV18 to TRBJ2-3, with D possibly matching TRBD1 (6 bases). CDR3 length equals 15 residues. CDR1 is KGHSH, CDR2 LQKENI, per germline. Trimming removed 3 bases from V and 4 bases from J, with 14 bases in between. The CDR3, as DNA: TGTGCCAGCTCACCCTCAGGGGACCGGGCAGATACGCAGTATTTT. This sequence encodes CASSPSGDRADTQYF.

The gene calls are TRBV7-2 and TRBJ2-1; TRBD2 matches at 7 bases. This CDR3 is built from 16 residues. Looked up from germline, CDR1 is SGHTA and CDR2 is FQGNSA. V was clipped by 5 bases and J by 4 bases; unmatched bases: 11. DNA of the CDR3: TGTGCCAGCAGCCTGGGGCGGGGGAGGAATTACAATGAGCAGTTCTTC. Its protein is CASSLGRGRNYNEQFF.

The J gene is TRBJ1-1, the V gene TRBV2; TRBD1 matches 7 bases. V shed 2 bases and J 1 base; nucleotides not matched to a gene: 4. The CDR3 length is 15 residues. CDR1 is SNHLY, CDR2 FYNNEI, per germline. In nucleotides, the CDR3 is TGTGCCAGCAGTGAATACAGGGGAACGAACACTGAAGCTTTCTTT. Encoded protein: CASSEYRGTNTEAFF.

The J gene is TRBJ2-7, the V gene TRBV19; D not resolved. CDR3 length: 15 amino acids. Germline loops: CDR1 LNHDA, CDR2 SQIVND (reference sequence). Between the trimmed V and J ends, which lost 3 bases and 5 bases, there was a span of 17 bases. CDR3 sequence (DNA): TGTGCCAGTAGTATTTCGCCCGGCGGCCTCGACGAGCAGTACTTC. Translating gives CASSISPGGLDEQYF. The entire variable domain, with the rest obtained from reference TRBV19 and TRBJ2-7, is as follows: DGGITQSPKYLFRKEGQNVTLSCEQNLNHDAMYWYRQDPGQGLRLIYYSQIVNDFQKGDIAEGYSVSREKKESFPLTVTSAQKNPTAFYLCASSISPGGLDEQYFGPGTRLTVT.